Listed here are 20 T cell receptor beta chains from one sample, sequenced in a study of shared clonotypes between healthy human individuals (TCRdb year 2020). Libraries came from the immunoSEQ multiplex PCR assay. The table was pulled from immuneACCESS by TCRdb, which kept in-frame rearrangements only. Such tables lose some clones; where checked, under half of the loss comes from unresolved V genes, and the rest has no known cause. The sample table records roughly 680,000 clones; roughly 72% of these occur just once. The top ten clonotypes cover under 2% of the sample. Sequencing was done on a sample of memory CD4+ T cells sorted from blood. Interpreted using the paper, the cell subset or site label stands for: CD45RA-negative fraction. The source of these receptors is a woman in her thirties in good health.

The chain couples TRBV28 to TRBJ1-1; weak D call: TRBD1 (5 bases). The germline V gene encodes CDR1 MDHEN and CDR2 SYDVKM. The CDR3 runs to 12 residues. Trimming took 6 bases from V and 4 from J, leaving 9 bases between them. CDR3 nucleotide sequence: TGTGCCAGCAGACTACAGGTCACTGAAGCTTTCTTT. Translating it yields CASRLQVTEAFF.

In DNA form, the CDR3 reads TGTGCCAGCAGTTCACTAGCGGGAGACGTGACCCAGTACTTC. Translating it yields CASSSLAGDVTQYF. The genes are TRBV28 and TRBJ2-5; 11 positions match TRBD2. This CDR3 contains 14 residues. V gave up 4 bases and J gave up 7 bases; unmatched junction bases: 5. Germline CDR1 reads MDHEN; CDR2 reads SYDVKM.

The chain couples TRBV7-2 to TRBJ2-7; no definite D call. Trimming took 1 base from V and 7 from J, leaving 11 bases between them. Germline loops: CDR1 SGHTA, CDR2 FQGNSA. CDR3 length: 13 amino acids. The CDR3 region has the DNA TGTGCCAGCAGCTTAGACTGGGCTGGAGAGCAGTACTTC. Amino acids: CASSLDWAGEQYF.

The J gene is TRBJ2-5, the V gene TRBV11-2; unclear D gene. Trimming removed 3 bases at V and 1 base at J, with 12 bases between. CDR3 length: 15 amino acids. Germline V gives CDR1 SGHAT, CDR2 FQNNGV. The chain's CDR3 is CASSFRRPSQETQYF. CDR3 DNA: TGTGCCAGCAGCTTCCGCCGGCCGAGCCAAGAGACCCAGTACTTC. The full variable domain, rest sourced from reference TRBV11-2 and TRBJ2-5, is EAGVAQSPRYKIIEKRQSVAFWCNPISGHATLYWYQQILGQGPKLLIQFQNNGVVDDSQLPKDRFSAERLKGVDSTLKIQPAKLEDSAVYLCASSFRRPSQETQYFGPGTRLLVL.

Comment on this clone: The same CDR3 is also encoded by other DNA sequences in this sample. The chain employs TRBV7-9 and TRBJ1-1; D uncertain. CDR1 and CDR2 (germline): SEHNR, FQNEAQ (reference sequence). The CDR3 has 14 residues. V lost 1 base to trimming and J lost 0 bases, with 6 bases between them. The CDR3, as DNA: TGTGCCAGCAGCTTAGACACACTGAACACTGAAGCTTTCTTT. Residues: CASSLDTLNTEAFF. The whole variable domain, filled in from reference TRBV7-9 and TRBJ1-1, reads DTGVSQNPRHKITKRGQNVTFRCDPISEHNRLYWYRQTLGQGPEFLTYFQNEAQLEKSRLLSDRFSAERPKGSFSTLEIQRTEQGDSAMYLCASSLDTLNTEAFFGQGTRLTVV.

The chain joins TRBV11-2 to TRBJ1-2; D not resolved. The germline V gene has CDR1 SGHAT and CDR2 FQNNGV. The CDR3 runs to 12 residues. Trimming pared 5 bases from V and 8 bases from J, leaving 12 bases between. This chain's CDR3 is CASSLGRAGYTF. Here the CDR3 DNA reads TGTGCCAGCAGCCTAGGACGAGCGGGCTACACCTTC.

This clone was detected only a few times. V is TRBV6-6 and J is TRBJ1-1; no definite D call. Trimming stripped 2 bases from V and 0 bases from J, with 7 bases between. Germline CDR1 MNHNY, CDR2 SVGAGI (reference sequence). The CDR3 spans 14 residues. In DNA, the CDR3 is TGTGCCAGCAGTTACGTGGGTTTGAACACTGAAGCTTTCTTT. Translation gives CASSYVGLNTEAFF.

This rearrangement joins TRBV29-1 to TRBJ2-1; the match to TRBD2 covers 11 bases. After removal of 6 bases from V and 1 base from J, the junction contained 8 bases not matched to a gene. Germline assignment: CDR1 SQVTM and CDR2 ANQGSEA. The CDR3 is made up of 16 amino acids. The CDR3 loop reads CSVTSGSGGSYNEQFF. The DNA for the CDR3 is TGCAGCGTCACTAGCGGGAGTGGGGGGTCCTACAATGAGCAGTTCTTC.

J is TRBJ1-5 and V is TRBV19, with 7 positions matching TRBD1. This CDR3 comprises 15 residues. The V segment lost 4 bases and the J segment 7 bases; nucleotides outside the gene matches: 10. CDR1 LNHDA and CDR2 SQIVND come from the germline V gene (reference sequence). The CDR3 coding sequence is TGTGCCAGTAGTACCCGACAGGGAAGTGAACAGCCCCAGCATTTT. As protein: CASSTRQGSEQPQHF. The whole variable domain, filled in from reference TRBV19 and TRBJ1-5, reads DGGITQSPKYLFRKEGQNVTLSCEQNLNHDAMYWYRQDPGQGLRLIYYSQIVNDFQKGDIAEGYSVSREKKESFPLTVTSAQKNPTAFYLCASSTRQGSEQPQHFGDGTRLSIL.

The rearrangement joins TRBV29-1 to TRBJ2-7, with TRBD1 as a possible D gene (6 bases). The CDR3 consists of 12 residues. V lost 4 bases to trimming and J lost 3 bases, with 10 bases between them. Germline V gene lookup returns CDR1 SQVTM and CDR2 ANQGSEA. CDR3 amino acids: CSVVGHLYEQYF. For the CDR3, the DNA is TGCAGCGTTGTGGGACACCTCTACGAGCAGTACTTC.

This clone has just a few counts. The V gene is TRBV28, the J gene TRBJ2-5, with 7 bases identical to TRBD1. Germline loops: CDR1 MDHEN, CDR2 SYDVKM. This CDR3 has 17 residues. V shed 5 bases and J 5 bases; nucleotides not matched to a gene: 17. CDR3 sequence reads: CASSSQQGTTKLETQYF. DNA for the CDR3: TGTGCCAGCAGTAGCCAACAGGGGACCACCAAATTGGAGACCCAGTACTTC. Drawing the rest from reference TRBV28 and TRBJ2-5, the complete variable domain is DVKVTQSSRYLVKRTGEKVFLECVQDMDHENMFWYRQDPGLGLRLIYFSYDVKMKEKGDIPEGYSVSREKKERFSLILESASTNQTSMYLCASSSQQGTTKLETQYFGPGTRLLVL.

This clone was detected only once. The V call is TRBV9, the J call TRBJ2-3; maybe TRBD1 (5 bases). This CDR3 is built from 16 residues. Deletions cut 0 bases from V and 2 bases from J, with 13 bases between. Germline V CDR1 and CDR2: SGDLS, YYNGEE. The CDR3 bases are TGTGCCAGCAGCGTAGGTGGGGCCAGGTACACAGATACGCAGTATTTT. This gives the protein CASSVGGARYTDTQYF. Drawing the rest from reference TRBV9 and TRBJ2-3, the complete variable domain is DSGVTQTPKHLITATGQRVTLRCSPRSGDLSVYWYQQSLDQGLQFLIQYYNGEERAKGNILERFSAQQFPDLHSELNLSSLELGDSALYFCASSVGGARYTDTQYFGPGTRLTVL.

The rearrangement links TRBV18 to TRBJ2-5, with TRBD1 matching 8 bases. Trimming took 3 bases from V and 5 from J; bases not matched to a gene: 8. The germline V gene encodes CDR1 KGHSH and CDR2 LQKENI. The CDR3 totals 15 residues. As DNA, the CDR3 is TGTGCCAGCTCACCCAGACAGGGGATGGGGGAGACCCAGTACTTC. It translates to CASSPRQGMGETQYF.

The V call is TRBV29-1, the J call TRBJ2-1, with 7 nucleotides matching TRBD1. The CDR3 consists of 13 residues. Germline V gene sequence: CDR1 SQVTM, CDR2 ANQGSEA. V was clipped by 4 bases and J by 5 bases; unmatched bases: 5. This CDR3 reads CSVGQGHDNEQFF. As DNA, the CDR3 is TGCAGCGTTGGACAGGGACACGACAATGAGCAGTTCTTC.

DNA for the CDR3: TGTGCTAGTGGTTTCTCCGGGACTAGCGAAGTCTATGAGCAGTTCTTC. Translation gives CASGFSGTSEVYEQFF. J is TRBJ2-1 and V is TRBV12-5, with 10 bases aligning to TRBD2. The CDR3 is 16 amino acids. Trimming removed 3 bases from V and 8 bases from J; junction bases left unmatched: 10. The germline gives CDR1 LGHNT, CDR2 FRNRAP.

The chain couples TRBV18 to TRBJ2-7; 9 bases line up with TRBD1. Germline trimming cut 4 bases from V and 7 bases from J; bases unmatched to any gene: 5. CDR3 size: 13 residues. Germline-derived CDR1 and CDR2 are KGHSH and LQKENI. CDR3 DNA sequence: TGTGCCAGCTCACAAGGGACAGGGAGAGAGCAGTACTTC. The encoded protein is CASSQGTGREQYF.

The J gene is TRBJ1-1, the V gene TRBV27; TRBD1 aligns across 7 bases. Germline CDR1 reads MNHEY; CDR2 reads SMNVEV (reference sequence). V was clipped by 3 bases and J by 6 bases; unmatched bases: 4. This CDR3 region has 13 residues. CDR3 in DNA: TGTGCCAGCAGTTTCTACCAGGGGGCTGAAGCTTTCTTT. Protein sequence: CASSFYQGAEAFF.

A single count supports this clone. J is TRBJ2-1 and V is TRBV5-1; TRBD1 agrees at 7 bases. The CDR3 runs to 14 residues. Per germline, CDR1 SGHRS and CDR2 YFSETQ. The V gene end was trimmed by 7 bases and the J gene end by 1 base; junction bases not matched to a gene: 5. Written as DNA, the CDR3 is TGCGCCAGCGCCCCGGGACAGTCCTACAATGAGCAGTTCTTC. Amino acids: CASAPGQSYNEQFF.

This chain links TRBV6-1 with TRBJ2-1; D possibly uses TRBD1 or TRBD2 (5 bases each). This CDR3 comprises 16 residues. Germline V CDR1 and CDR2: MNHNS, SASEGT. Trimming cost V 3 bases and J 4 bases, with 16 bases left between them. The CDR3 DNA follows: TGTGCCAGCAGTGACCTCTTCGGGGCGGGTTACAATGAGCAGTTCTTC. This encodes CASSDLFGAGYNEQFF.

The genes are TRBV6-1 and TRBJ1-1; no clear D gene. Germline CDR1 and CDR2: MNHNS and SASEGT. CDR3 size: 12 residues. The germline V and J ends were trimmed by 3 bases and 6 bases, with 8 bases remaining between them. CDR3 DNA: TGTGCCAGCAGTGACCAGGTCCCTGAAGCTTTCTTT. This gives the protein CASSDQVPEAFF.